This T cell receptor (beta chain) derives from a study of blood T cell repertoires in COVID-19. For the study at large: Samples of COVID-19 (acute and convalescent) were obtained from the United States, Italy and Spain.

In the source study's methods: Reference gene primer amplification yielded estimated nucleated cell counts. Sequenced by immunoSEQ multiplex PCR; TCRdb stores in-frame clones only, minus some. V and J calls and clone size follow that table, whereas D and trimming were derived from the DNA. This table has some 73,000 clones, around 83% appearing once. Germline-derived CDR1 and CDR2 are SEHNR and FQNEAQ (reference sequence). The V segment lost 5 bases and the J segment 3 bases; nucleotides outside the gene matches: 9. CDR3 length: 15 residues. The TCR originated in an elderly woman with active or convalescent COVID-19. The rearrangement links TRBV7-9 to TRBJ2-7; TRBD1 matches at 8 bases. Sequencing was done on a sample of peripheral blood. CDR3 nucleotide sequence: TGTGCCAGCAGCCGTATGGACAGGGACCTCTACGAGCAGTACTTC. Its translation is CASSRMDRDLYEQYF.